A single sample gave rise to the 20 T cell receptor beta chains below, sequenced in a study of cytomegalovirus exposure and HLA in healthy donors. Method: immunoSEQ multiplex PCR; TCRdb's copy keeps in-frame clones and lacks some. The table records under 150,000 clones, approximately 86% of them present only once. Material for sequencing was PBMCs. The source of these receptors is a man aged 18 to 30 in good health and CMV-seropositive.

This CDR3 is CASRRQGAFGYTF. The CDR3 DNA sequence: TGTGCCAGCAGAAGACAGGGGGCGTTCGGCTACACCTTC. The chain joins TRBV27 to TRBJ1-2, with 10 nucleotides matching TRBD1. The CDR3 is 13 residues long. The germline gives CDR1 MNHEY, CDR2 SMNVEV (reference sequence). With 6 bases clipped from V and 8 bases from J, the junction kept 6 bases outside the gene matches.

J is TRBJ2-3 and V is TRBV25-1; D not certain. CDR1 is MGHDK and CDR2 is SYGVNS in the germline V gene. The CDR3 spans 10 residues. V was trimmed by 8 bases and J by 7 bases, leaving 7 bases between them. Here the CDR3 DNA reads TGTGCCAGCCGCGGTTATACGCAGTATTTT. This translates into CASRGYTQYF.

The rearrangement uses TRBV2 and TRBJ2-3, with 7 nucleotides matching TRBD2. V dropped 8 bases and J dropped 2; count of bases not matched to a gene: 4. CDR1 is SNHLY and CDR2 is FYNNEI in the germline V gene. The CDR3 loop spans 13 amino acids. Here the CDR3 reads CASSLAATDTQYF. CDR3 nucleotide sequence: TGTGCCAGCTCCCTAGCGGCCACAGATACGCAGTATTTT.

A few counts support this clone. This rearrangement joins TRBV5-1 to TRBJ1-1, with no clear D. There are 15 residues in the CDR3. Between the trimmed V and J ends, which lost 3 bases and 1 base, there was a span of 13 bases. Germline V CDR1 and CDR2: SGHRS, YFSETQ. The CDR3 reads CASSSMVGQNTEAFF. As DNA, the CDR3 is TGCGCCAGCAGCTCCATGGTTGGCCAGAACACTGAAGCTTTCTTT.

The chain recombines TRBV5-1 with TRBJ2-6, with TRBD2 matching over 7 bases. Losses at the gene ends were 1 base for V and 0 bases for J; bases not matched to a gene: 4. The V gene's germline CDR1 is SGHRS and CDR2 YFSETQ. CDR3 length equals 17 residues. CDR3 nucleotides: TGCGCCAGCAGCTTGAGGGGAGGGAACTCTGGGGCCAACGTCCTGACTTTC. This encodes CASSLRGGNSGANVLTF.

V usage is TRBV7-2 and J usage is TRBJ2-5; no clear D gene. Germline lookup yields CDR1 SGHTA and CDR2 FQGNSA. This CDR3 region has 13 residues. The V end was cut by 0 bases, the J end by 2 bases, with 4 bases between. CDR3 sequence reads: CASSLARQETQYF. The CDR3 DNA sequence: TGTGCCAGCAGCTTAGCGCGGCAAGAGACCCAGTACTTC.

This clone was seen a handful of times. The rearrangement joins TRBV6-1 to TRBJ1-6, with D possibly TRBD1 on 6 matching bases. The CDR3 sequence is 17 residues long. Germline V gene sequence: CDR1 MNHNS, CDR2 SASEGT. V lost 1 base and J 7 bases, leaving 17 bases between the germline ends. CDR3 region: CASSEVPRGAVNSPLHF. CDR3 nucleotides: TGTGCCAGCAGTGAAGTACCCAGGGGTGCGGTGAATTCACCCCTCCACTTT.

The chain is built from TRBV11-2 and TRBJ2-5, with 7 positions matching TRBD2. Germline CDR1 and CDR2: SGHAT and FQNNGV. Germline trimming cut 0 bases from V and 4 bases from J; bases unmatched to any gene: 2. The CDR3 length is 14 residues. The CDR3 is CASSLEPSGETQYF. In nucleotides, the CDR3 is TGTGCCAGCAGCTTAGAGCCTAGCGGAGAGACCCAGTACTTC.

This chain connects TRBV2 to TRBJ2-3; 7 bases line up with TRBD1. Germline V gene data show CDR1 as SNHLY and CDR2 as FYNNEI. The junction had 7 bases not matched to a gene; V was cut back by 4 bases and J by 3 bases. The CDR3 sequence is 15 residues long. The CDR3 nucleotides read TGTGCCAGCAGTGGCCAGGGGGTAGGGACAGATACGCAGTATTTT. It is translated as CASSGQGVGTDTQYF.

To note about this clone: A read error may produce the germline difference seen at one junction end. The chain couples TRBV7-9 to TRBJ1-3; D call uncertain. The CDR3 length is 15 residues. Germline loops: CDR1 SEHNR, CDR2 FQNEAQ (reference sequence). CDR3 sequence: CASSLAAGTGNTIYF. The DNA for the CDR3 is TGTGCCAGCAGCCTAGCGGCGGGGACTGGAAACACCATATATTTT.

The rearrangement links TRBV19 to TRBJ1-5; D may be TRBD1 (5 bases). The CDR3 consists of 14 residues. Germline V CDR1 and CDR2: LNHDA, SQIVND (reference sequence). The V end lost 4 bases, the J end lost 6 bases, and 13 bases lay between the germline ends. The CDR3 region has the DNA TGTGCCAGTAGTAGCCAGGGTATGGGTCAGCCCCAGCATTTT. Translating it yields CASSSQGMGQPQHF.

The V and J genes are TRBV5-1 and TRBJ1-1, with D unresolved. The V gene lost 5 bases and the J gene lost 1 base, with 12 bases spanning the gap. The CDR3 loop spans 14 amino acids. Germline V gives CDR1 SGHRS, CDR2 YFSETQ. The CDR3 sequence is CASSSGLGNTEAFF. The CDR3 DNA follows: TGCGCCAGCAGTTCGGGATTGGGGAACACTGAAGCTTTCTTT.

The chain combines TRBV10-3 with TRBJ2-3; 11 positions agree with TRBD2. With 3 bases clipped from V and 4 bases from J, the junction kept 3 bases outside the gene matches. CDR3 size: 15 residues. From germline, CDR1 is ENHRY and CDR2 SYGVKD. DNA of the CDR3: TGTGCCATCAGTGATCAACTAGCGGGAGCAGATACGCAGTATTTT. It specifies CAISDQLAGADTQYF.

The chain carries TRBV7-9 and TRBJ2-2; 7 bases line up with TRBD1. Germline-derived CDR1 and CDR2 are SEHNR and FQNEAQ (reference sequence). V trimming: 6 bases; J trimming: 2 bases; junction bases outside the gene matches: 9. CDR3 length: 16 residues. The chain's CDR3 is CASSPRTGLNTGELFF. DNA of the CDR3: TGTGCCAGCAGTCCTCGGACAGGTCTTAACACCGGGGAGCTGTTTTTT.

V is TRBV10-1 and J is TRBJ2-2, with D possibly TRBD1 on 5 matching bases. V was shortened by 2 bases and J by 6 bases, with 10 bases between the two germline ends. Germline CDR1 is WNHNN and CDR2 is SYGVQD (reference sequence). The length of the CDR3 is 14 residues. The CDR3 DNA reads TGCGCCAGCAGTGAGACCTCGACAGCCGGGGAGCTGTTTTTT. This gives the protein CASSETSTAGELFF.

V gene TRBV13 combines with J gene TRBJ2-7, with 7 bases lining up with TRBD1. Per the germline V gene, CDR1 is PRHDT and CDR2 is FYEKMQ (reference sequence). The CDR3 runs to 14 residues. After removal of 5 bases from V and 1 base from J, the junction contained 5 bases not matched to a gene. In DNA, the CDR3 is TGTGCCAGCAGCACCTGGGACAGATCCTACGAGCAGTACTTC. Its protein is CASSTWDRSYEQYF.

The V and J genes are TRBV14 and TRBJ2-5; a weak D match, TRBD1 (5 bases). The CDR3 spans 18 residues. Germline-derived CDR1 and CDR2 are SGHDN and FVKESK. V lost 0 bases to trimming and J lost 0 bases, with 17 bases between them. CDR3 bases: TGTGCCAGCAGCCAAGATTACAGGATAGGGCTCGACCAAGAGACCCAGTACTTC. It is translated as CASSQDYRIGLDQETQYF. The whole variable domain, remainder taken from reference TRBV14 and TRBJ2-5, is EAGVTQFPSHSVIEKGQTVTLRCDPISGHDNLYWYRRVMGKEIKFLLHFVKESKQDESGMPNNRFLAERTGGTYSTLKVQPAELEDSGVYFCASSQDYRIGLDQETQYFGPGTRLLVL.

The rearrangement uses TRBV2 and TRBJ1-5; D is unclear. The germline V gene encodes CDR1 SNHLY and CDR2 FYNNEI. This CDR3 is built from 14 residues. The ends were cut back, 2 bases at V and 9 bases at J, with 14 bases in the middle. CDR3 protein: CASSETSAARPQHF. For the CDR3, the DNA is TGTGCCAGCAGTGAAACTAGTGCCGCGAGGCCCCAGCATTTT.

The CDR3 bases are TGTGCCAGTAGTATGGCAGGGCGATTGTACCAAGAGACCCAGTACTTC. Translated, it gives CASSMAGRLYQETQYF. The rearrangement links TRBV19 to TRBJ2-5; the D gene is possibly TRBD1 (5 bases). This CDR3 region has 16 residues. Germline V CDR1 and CDR2: LNHDA, SQIVND (reference sequence). V shed 3 bases and J shed 0 bases, with 14 bases lying between them.

The genes are TRBV7-9 and TRBJ2-3; 11 positions agree with TRBD2. The V gene's germline CDR1 is SEHNR and CDR2 FQNEAQ (reference sequence). There are 15 residues in the CDR3. Unmatched junction bases numbered 8, after V lost 1 base and J lost 11 bases. In nucleotides, the CDR3 is TGTGCCAGCAGCTTAGTGGTTAGCGGGGGGGCCGGGCAGTATTTT. It translates to CASSLVVSGGAGQYF.